This TCR beta chain derives from a study of high-grade serous ovarian cancer treatment subgroups. Study-wide results and caveats: Without spatial data, bulk sequencing limits insight into HGSC tumor diversity.

The table lists this clone with a count of one. Its antigen remains unknown. Only in-frame clones appear in the TCRdb table, and some are missing; sequencing was by immunoSEQ multiplex PCR. This table holds about 1,600 clones, around 70% found once. This CDR3 has 14 amino acids. V was cut by 3 bases and J by 5 bases, with 11 bases left in between. CDR1 and CDR2 (germline): SGHDT, YYEEEE. Tumor tissue was taken before any definitive surgery or chemotherapy was given. This TCR came from a human donor with high-grade serous ovarian cancer. V is TRBV5-6 and J is TRBJ2-2, with D possibly called TRBD1 or TRBD2 (5 bases each). Sequenced: tumor tissue. CDR3 protein: CASSWGWGTGELFF. The DNA for the CDR3 is TGTGCCAGCAGCTGGGGTTGGGGGACCGGGGAGCTGTTTTTT.